The rows below give T cell receptor beta chains drawn from one sample of a study of OX40 agonist ivuxolimab in advanced cancers. Profiling relied on immunoSEQ multiplex PCR, and the TCRdb table lists in-frame clones only, not all of them. The sample comprises 79,000 or so clones, 75% to 95% of which are singletons, and 1.5% to 2% rests with the top ten. The sequences come from CD4+ or CD8+ T cells sorted from blood, collected in a trial of the OX40 agonist ivuxolimab. These receptors all come from an adult with an advanced solid tumor such as melanoma, head and neck, liver or kidney cancer. Both conserved end residues are part of each CDR3. A D gene is named only where the DNA matches it firmly. The listing skips clone size in some rows; elsewhere it reads once, few, many or a size class.

d_gene,abundance,j_gene,v_gene,len,CDR3aa,CDR3nt
TRBD2,NA,TRBJ2-7,TRBV6-1,14,CASSELAGIYEQYF,TGTGCCAGCAGTGAACTAGCGGGAATCTACGAGCAGTACTTC
NA,NA,TRBJ1-1,TRBV28,14,CASSLGQKNTEAFF,TGTGCCAGCAGTTTGGGCCAGAAGAACACTGAAGCTTTCTTT
TRBD2,NA,TRBJ2-5,TRBV2,14,CASSGGLAQETQYF,TGTGCCAGCAGCGGGGGACTAGCCCAAGAGACCCAGTACTTC
NA,NA,TRBJ1-3,TRBV6-6,13,CASSLSSGNTIYF,TGTGCCAGCAGTCTGTCGTCTGGAAACACCATATATTTT
NA,NA,TRBJ2-1,TRBV5-1,15,CASSLGLVGSNEQFF,TGCGCCAGCAGCTTGGGCCTAGTGGGTTCCAATGAGCAGTTCTTC
NA,NA,TRBJ2-5,TRBV5-1,15,CASSISDASRGTQYF,TGCGCCAGCAGCATCTCGGACGCCTCGCGGGGGACCCAGTACTTC
TRBD2,NA,TRBJ2-5,TRBV19,15,CASSVGLAGLETQYF,TGTGCCAGTAGTGTCGGACTAGCGGGACTAGAGACCCAGTACTTC
TRBD2,few,TRBJ2-7,TRBV5-4,13,CASSLTSGYEQYF,TGTGCCAGCAGCTTGACTAGCGGGTACGAGCAGTACTTC
NA,few,TRBJ2-7,TRBV5-4,14,CASSLDLDAYEQYF,TGTGCCAGCAGCTTGGATCTGGATGCCTACGAGCAGTACTTC
NA,NA,TRBJ2-3,TRBV4-1,16,CASSLGPSQSTDTQYF,TGCGCCAGCAGCCTGGGGCCGAGTCAAAGCACAGATACGCAGTATTTT
NA,NA,TRBJ1-5,TRBV28,17,CASSLYGWGLTNQPQHF,TGTGCCAGCAGTTTATACGGATGGGGACTGACCAATCAGCCCCAGCATTTT
TRBD1,NA,TRBJ1-2,TRBV5-6,15,CASSYQGAFNYGYTF,TGTGCCAGCAGCTACCAGGGGGCCTTTAACTATGGCTACACCTTC
NA,NA,TRBJ2-5,TRBV30,12,CAWSVLGETQYF,TGTGCCTGGAGTGTACTAGGGGAGACCCAGTACTTC
NA,NA,TRBJ2-7,TRBV5-1,14,CASSLAPSPYEQYF,TGCGCCAGCAGCTTGGCCCCTAGCCCCTACGAGCAGTACTTC
TRBD1,NA,TRBJ2-5,TRBV30,12,CAWTGGEETQYF,TGTGCCTGGACAGGGGGCGAAGAGACCCAGTACTTC
TRBD2,NA,TRBJ2-3,TRBV28,15,CASTQAGDRTDTQYF,TGTGCCAGCACCCAAGCGGGAGATAGGACAGATACGCAGTATTTT
NA,NA,TRBJ2-7,TRBV10-3,14,CAISDMDKSYEQYF,TGTGCCATCAGTGATATGGACAAGTCCTACGAGCAGTACTTC
TRBD1,NA,TRBJ2-7,TRBV11-3,15,CASTPPGQGSYEQYF,TGTGCCAGCACCCCACCGGGACAGGGATCCTACGAGCAGTACTTC
NA,NA,TRBJ2-7,TRBV5-1,15,CASSLAGNSGYEQYF,TGCGCCAGCAGCTTGGCCGGAAATAGCGGCTACGAGCAGTACTTC
NA,NA,TRBJ2-2,TRBV7-9,13,CASSRMGTGELFF,TGTGCCAGCAGCCGAATGGGGACCGGGGAGCTGTTTTTT
TRBD1,NA,TRBJ1-2,TRBV19,14,CASTRDRGFSGYTF,TGTGCCAGTACCCGGGACAGGGGGTTCTCTGGCTACACCTTC
NA,NA,TRBJ1-1,TRBV27,14,CASSLNRVNTEAFF,TGTGCCAGCAGTTTAAACAGGGTGAACACTGAAGCTTTCTTT
TRBD2,NA,TRBJ2-7,TRBV7-9,15,CASSEGGLAKYEQYF,TGTGCCAGCAGCGAGGGGGGACTAGCGAAGTACGAGCAGTACTTC
NA,medium-sized,TRBJ2-7,TRBV5-6,12,CASSLWVNEQYF,TGTGCCAGCAGCTTGTGGGTAAACGAGCAGTACTTC
NA,NA,TRBJ1-4,TRBV29-1,13,CSGRTAPNEKLFF,TGCAGCGGCCGGACAGCGCCTAATGAAAAACTGTTTTTT
NA,NA,TRBJ1-1,TRBV7-6,15,CASSGYRDPNTEAFF,TGTGCCAGCAGCGGCTACAGGGACCCGAACACTGAAGCTTTCTTT
NA,NA,TRBJ1-3,TRBV7-3,16,CASSLKHEDSGNTIYF,TGTGCCAGCAGCTTAAAGCACGAGGACTCTGGAAACACCATATATTTT
TRBD1,NA,TRBJ1-2,TRBV7-2,17,CASSLAPGTGANYGYTF,TGTGCCAGCAGCTTAGCGCCCGGGACAGGGGCGAACTATGGCTACACCTTC
NA,NA,TRBJ1-5,TRBV2,17,CASSEAGPVFGNQPQHF,TGTGCCAGCAGTGAAGCAGGACCCGTCTTCGGCAATCAGCCCCAGCATTTT
NA,NA,TRBJ2-7,TRBV9,16,CASSVGPGGGSYEQYF,TGTGCCAGCAGCGTAGGTCCAGGAGGCGGTTCCTACGAGCAGTACTTC
NA,NA,TRBJ1-5,TRBV5-8,15,CASSYSGQPNQPQHF,TGTGCCAGCAGCTACTCTGGACAGCCCAATCAGCCCCAGCATTTT
TRBD2,NA,TRBJ2-5,TRBV5-1,15,CASTQDGGDQETQYF,TGCGCCAGCACCCAAGACGGGGGGGACCAAGAGACCCAGTACTTC
NA,NA,TRBJ2-1,TRBV10-3,16,CAISEWQASSYNEQFF,TGTGCCATCAGTGAGTGGCAGGCTAGCTCCTACAATGAGCAGTTCTTC
TRBD1,NA,TRBJ1-5,TRBV7-7,21,CASRPDRGPQSPTYSNQPQHF,TGTGCTAGCAGACCCGACAGGGGGCCCCAATCCCCAACATATAGCAATCAGCCCCAGCATTTT
TRBD1,NA,TRBJ1-1,TRBV5-1,14,CASSPQGARTEAFF,TGCGCCAGCAGCCCCCAGGGGGCGCGGACTGAAGCTTTCTTT
TRBD1,NA,TRBJ2-3,TRBV6-1,14,CASPGTGVPDTQYF,TGTGCCAGCCCCGGGACAGGGGTCCCAGATACGCAGTATTTT
TRBD1,NA,TRBJ2-7,TRBV30,15,CAWSNLDRGFYEQYF,TGTGCCTGGAGCAACCTCGACAGGGGCTTTTACGAGCAGTACTTC